This TCR beta chain stems from a study of cytomegalovirus exposure and HLA in healthy donors (dated by TCRdb to 2015 to 2018). Context from the whole study: In an earlier analysis of around 540 of the donors, around 300 Gb of sequence data and 95 million to 130 million unique TCR beta sequences from roughly 190 million T cells were reported. A later genetic analysis took genome-wide SNP genotypes for 398 of the 666 donors and used that subset as a discovery cohort. The later analysis used no new phenotypic data to find candidate immune exposures, relying instead on TCR beta sequences and their occurrence across donors. Donor age, sex, ethnicity and CMV serostatus were compiled together with the repertoire data. To predict cytomegalovirus infection status, the study brought together high-throughput TCR immunosequencing, statistical association of individual TCRs with disease status, and machine learning. The study profiled the T cell repertoires of 666 subjects by immunosequencing and related them to cytomegalovirus serostatus. Among 300 to 500 genotyped donors of the cohort, an average of around 240,000 unique TCR beta nucleotide sequences was sequenced per donor, of which 15% to 20% were non-productive. HLA typing covered class I and class II loci at four-digit resolution. Roughly 5 DR-DQ haplotypes were handled as single units for association and clustering because linkage in the cohort was strong. An early release that covered approximately 600 HLA-typed donors contained around 300 gigabases of sequencing data and tens of millions of unique TCR sequences. All discovery cohort repertoires had been generated on a single sequencing platform. Along with the approximately 700-subject first cohort, a separate validation cohort of 120 different subjects was used. Of the roughly 400 genotyped donors, 65% to 90% fell in the genetic ancestry cluster associated with self-reported Caucasian donors. In a later analysis, previously published TCR beta repertoires from 666 donors were re-analyzed and high-resolution HLA genotyping was added so that TCR occurrence patterns could be studied. The number of donors typed differed by locus, with about 629-640 for A, B, C, DRB1 and DQB1, 522 for DQA1, over 600 for DPA1, and some 440 for DPB1. The study aimed to test whether signatures of past pathogen exposure could be identified by cataloging public T cell receptors. An earlier analysis of around 640 of the donors used high-throughput TCR beta sequencing to judge whether each TCR beta V gene segment behaved as functional or pseudogenic. Beyond this particular receptor, the publication reports: It was suggested by the authors that the approach could potentially be generalized to other disease states and immunological phenotypes. According to a later analysis, most CMV-associated TCR beta chains appeared to be HLA-restricted, and the HLA associations seemed to be driven largely by CMV exposure. HLA typing was unavailable for some donors at each locus, so association tests used only the typed subset. Only TCR beta chains were sequenced in this cohort, and the absence of alpha or paired-chain data limited detectable features. In both the original and validation cohorts, the classifier was reported to diagnose cytomegalovirus status with high specificity and sensitivity. The study listed 150 to 200 TCR beta chains as associated with cytomegalovirus. In a later analysis, 16,951 TCR beta sequences were associated with specific HLA alleles at a false discovery rate of 0.05. A later analysis found that TCR association rates varied across HLA loci, with DRB1 alleles showing the most associated TCRs and HLA-C alleles the fewest. In a later genetic analysis, fewer N-insertions in productive TCRs were reported among donors in an Asian-associated ancestry cluster than the 666-donor mean. In a later analysis, HLA-associated TCR beta chains were found to be more clonally expanded and to have lower generation probabilities than equally common non-associated chains. A cluster of highly shared sequence variants was judged likely to be a technical artifact of the sequencing pipeline. A later analysis reported that several top co-occurrence clusters appeared linked to parvovirus B19, influenza, CMV and Epstein-Barr virus. Presence/absence analyses assumed roughly uniform sequencing depth across donors, an assumption that may not hold. Some IMGT-functional V segments, including TRBV6-2 and TRBV6-3, could not be told apart with the 87-base-pair reads, so those segments were excluded. Strong co-occurrence of HLA alleles, especially DR and DQ, made assigning TCR associations to individual alleles difficult. Correlated functional status among segregating V segments might reflect linkage disequilibrium, but an unknown experimental factor could not be ruled out. Immune exposure information for the cohort was limited to CMV serostatus. An association between a missense DCLRE1C variant and V-gene and J-gene trimming of TCR beta chains was found in a later genetic analysis and replicated in an independent cohort. Seventeen rarely observed V segments, including chromosome 9 orphons, were excluded from the earlier analysis of approximately 500 of the donors because counts were too low. An earlier analysis of approximately 500 of the donors showed that most TCR beta V segments appeared in productive rearrangements either about 87% or about 30% of the time, which broadly matched IMGT annotations. A further reported finding was that TCR beta sequences accurately predicted the HLA-A and HLA-B alleles for most subjects in the first cohort. In vitro tests confirmed that a few of the cytomegalovirus-associated TCR beta chains recognize cytomegalovirus antigens. While some public TCRs were present in many individuals, most TCR sequences turned up only very rarely across donors.

The library was obtained by the immunoSEQ multiplex PCR assay. For the multiplex PCR, a mixture combining 60 forward primers for TCR Vbeta segments and 13 reverse primers for TCR Jbeta segments was used. Amplification of the CDR3 region of rearranged TCR beta genes was performed with a multiplex PCR assay on genomic DNA. Amplified TCR beta libraries were sequenced as 87-base-pair reads on the Illumina HiSeq System. As for how the authors treated the data: A later analysis tallied some 79 million unique TCR beta chains across the 666 repertoires, and approximately 12 million of those chains were shared by two or more donors. Raw reads were error-corrected and collapsed into unique sequences by a nearest-neighbor algorithm in which closely related sequences were merged to remove PCR and sequencing errors. CDR3 sequences were aligned to IMGT reference sequences to assign V, D and J gene segments. Each retained sequence needed at least a six-nucleotide match to both a V gene segment and a J gene segment. A rearrangement was called productive if the CDR3 had no stop codons and remained in frame with V and J, and every other rearrangement was called non-productive. Following IMGT convention, CDR3 was defined as the stretch from the second conserved V-encoded cysteine to the conserved J-encoded phenylalanine. In an earlier analysis of approximately 590 of the donors, sequences lacking an unambiguous match to a single V gene segment were excluded. An earlier analysis of approximately 590 of the donors called V segments functional above 56.7% productive rearrangements and segregating when the between-donor standard deviation exceeded 5%. A statistical classification framework was built to diagnose cytomegalovirus status from the catalog of TCR beta chain sequences. In a later analysis, TCR nucleotide sequences were compared against IMGT/GENE-DB human TR gene sequences so that V and J genes could be assigned. In a later analysis, CDR3 sequences and most-parsimonious VDJ recombination scenarios were assigned using the TCRdist pipeline. In a later analysis, every TCR beta chain was defined by the combination of its CDR3 amino acid sequence and its V-gene family, and reads without a unique V-gene family were dropped. A later analysis removed over 500 highly shared, low-generation-probability nucleotide sequences to deal with suspected cross-contamination and a sequencing artifact. In a later analysis, a clonal expansion index for each public chain was calculated from normalized within-repertoire ranks of inferred template counts. A later analysis computed generation probabilities with a VDJ recombination model fitted to out-of-frame rearrangements, and checked the results against IGoR. In a later analysis, TCR-TCR, TCR-HLA and TCR-CMV co-occurrence was scored with hypergeometric tests, and a repertoire-size bias correction was applied to TCR pairs. False discovery rates were estimated in a later analysis by permuting HLA or CMV assignments 20 times. A later analysis grouped co-occurring TCRs with DBSCAN, adding TCRdist sequence similarity when clustering within HLA-allele-positive subsets. Co-occurrence clustering excluded repertoires with fewer than 30,000 or more than 120,000 public chains, plus five with anomalous nucleotide sharing. As stored in TCRdb, this immuneACCESS dataset retains in-frame rearrangements with V and J assigned. A fraction of the clones does not appear; measured against another copy, unresolved V genes explain less than half of the discrepancy, and the remainder lacks a known reason. V and J calls and clone size are as listed in that table; D and trimming were resolved from the DNA. Counted in this sample were under 200,000 clones; roughly 85% of them appeared once. The ten largest clones add up to 4.4% of the sample.

This clone occurred a few times. Its antigen target is currently unknown. Base qualities were left out, and no much larger clone turns up one base away. The CDR3, cysteine through phenylalanine, is 15 amino acids long. The retained sequence is limited to the CDR3, 45 bases, with the frame set at the first base. The V and J ends are trimmed by 5 bases and 3 bases, leaving 15 bases between them. As encoded in the germline V gene, CDR1 is MNHEY while CDR2 is SVGAGI. The cohort comprised several hundred healthy bone marrow donors. At the time of sampling, every cohort member was nominally healthy, though immune exposures that went unrecorded were likely present. The donor was CMV seropositive and was included in the group of 250 to 350 seropositive cohort members. Every donor gave a peripheral blood sample, and the peripheral blood mononuclear cells from that sample were used for TCR beta sequencing. Genomic DNA was extracted from the blood cell samples with the Qiagen DNeasy Blood Extraction Kit.

The clonotype comes from a woman in her twenties or thirties in good health and CMV-seropositive. Recombination linked TRBV6-5 to TRBJ2-3; TRBD1 is perhaps the D gene, given 6 matching bases. The material sequenced was PBMCs. The nucleotide sequence reads TGTGCCAGCAGTCTACAGGGACGGGGAACAGATACGCAGTATTTT. Its protein product is CASSLQGRGTDTQYF.